Listed below are T cell receptor beta chains from one sample, sequenced in a study of beta chain features in type 1 diabetes. Repertoires were generated with immunoSEQ multiplex PCR, while TCRdb's copy carries only in-frame clones and drops some. The repertoire includes 600,000 or so clones, roughly an eighth of them detected once, and approximately 0.039% sits in the top ten. Material: naive CD4+ T cells from blood. Receptor source: a man younger than 35 with type 1 diabetes. The CDR3 runs from the conserved cysteine through the conserved F or W. The order of the fields is clone size, J gene, D gene, V gene, CDR3 protein, CDR3 DNA. D genes are given only for firm matches. The size field is filled for only some rows; it gives once, few, many or a size class.

>few|TRBJ2-5|-|TRBV28
CASSLHGGETQYF
TGTGCCAGCAGTTTACATGGGGGAGAGACCCAGTACTTC
>-|TRBJ2-3|TRBD2|TRBV18
CASSPGLAGPVGTDTQYF
TGTGCCAGCTCACCGGGACTAGCGGGCCCAGTGGGCACAGATACGCAGTATTTT
>-|TRBJ2-3|TRBD2|TRBV18
CASSGDYTDTQYF
TGTGCCAGCTCGGGGGACTACACAGATACGCAGTATTTT
>few|TRBJ1-1|-|TRBV6-5
CASRYREKDTEAFF
TGTGCCAGCCGTTACAGGGAAAAGGACACTGAAGCTTTCTTT
>-|TRBJ1-1|TRBD1|TRBV30
CAWTLTGGEDEAFF
TGTGCCTGGACCCTGACAGGGGGCGAGGATGAAGCTTTCTTT
>-|TRBJ1-2|TRBD1|TRBV25-1
CASSEWTGFPPNYGYTF
TGTGCCAGCAGTGAATGGACAGGGTTCCCCCCTAACTATGGCTACACCTTC
>few|TRBJ1-1|-|TRBV7-2
CASSRVGMNTEAFF
TGTGCCAGCAGCAGGGTAGGGATGAACACTGAAGCTTTCTTT
>few|TRBJ2-7|TRBD1|TRBV7-2
CASSLARDSSYEQYF
TGTGCCAGCAGCTTAGCCCGGGACAGCTCCTACGAGCAGTACTTC
>-|TRBJ2-5|-|TRBV5-1
CASSFEGETQYF
TGCGCCAGCAGCTTCGAAGGGGAGACCCAGTACTTC
>few|TRBJ2-7|TRBD1|TRBV2
CASSRDREGAQQYF
TGTGCCAGCAGTAGGGACAGGGAAGGCGCGCAGCAGTACTTC
>-|TRBJ2-6|-|TRBV30
CAWTPVAGFNSGANVLTF
TGTGCCTGGACCCCGGTGGCAGGTTTTAATTCTGGGGCCAACGTCCTGACTTTC
>-|TRBJ1-5|-|TRBV30
CAWSRLSNQPQHF
TGTGCCTGGAGTCGGCTTAGCAATCAGCCCCAGCATTTT
>few|TRBJ2-5|-|TRBV5-1
CASTRTGSVRGEETQYF
TGCGCCAGCACCCGCACAGGGTCAGTAAGGGGAGAAGAGACCCAGTACTTC
>-|TRBJ1-5|-|TRBV27
CASSLREQQPQHF
TGTGCCAGCAGTTTGAGGGAACAGCAGCCCCAGCATTTT
>few|TRBJ2-2|-|TRBV5-1
CASSLVSGSGTGELFF
TGCGCCAGCAGCTTGGTTAGTGGCTCTGGCACCGGGGAGCTGTTTTTT
>-|TRBJ2-1|-|TRBV7-2
CASSLVMVLEDVQFF
TGTGCCAGCAGCTTAGTGATGGTGCTAGAGGATGTGCAGTTCTTC
>few|TRBJ1-2|-|TRBV2
CASSEDPRRGYGYTF
TGTGCCAGCAGTGAGGACCCACGGCGGGGCTATGGCTACACCTTC
>few|TRBJ2-3|-|TRBV18
CASSPPGEDTQYF
TGTGCCAGCTCACCACCGGGGGAAGATACGCAGTATTTT
>few|TRBJ2-1|-|TRBV9
CASSVATTSTYNEQFF
TGTGCCAGCAGCGTAGCTACGACCTCCACCTACAATGAGCAGTTCTTC
>-|TRBJ2-7|TRBD1|TRBV30
CAWSRTGPEQYF
TGTGCCTGGAGTCGGACAGGGCCCGAGCAGTACTTC
>-|TRBJ2-1|TRBD1|TRBV4-2
CASSHTGTASSYNEQFF
TGTGCCAGCAGCCATACCGGGACAGCAAGCTCCTACAATGAGCAGTTCTTC
>-|TRBJ2-1|TRBD2|TRBV7-2
CASSPRSSGSSYNEQFF
TGTGCCAGCAGCCCGCGGTCTAGCGGGAGCTCCTACAATGAGCAGTTCTTC
>-|TRBJ2-1|-|TRBV14
CASSPQRESYNEQFF
TGTGCCAGCAGCCCCCAAAGAGAAAGTTACAATGAGCAGTTCTTC
>few|TRBJ2-7|TRBD2|TRBV5-1
CASSPGLPLADEQYF
TGCGCCAGCAGCCCAGGGCTTCCCCTAGCGGACGAGCAGTACTTC
>-|TRBJ2-1|-|TRBV7-9
CASSTQGGEQFF
TGTGCCAGCAGCACCCAGGGCGGTGAGCAGTTCTTC
>few|TRBJ2-1|-|TRBV2
CASRGGPAGTQRGQFF
TGTGCCAGCAGAGGGGGTCCAGCGGGGACCCAGAGAGGGCAGTTCTTC
>few|TRBJ2-7|TRBD1|TRBV30
CAWSVRGTAYEQYF
TGTGCCTGGAGTGTACGAGGGACAGCCTACGAGCAGTACTTC
>few|TRBJ1-1|-|TRBV4-3
CASSQEGRKGTEAFF
TGCGCCAGCAGCCAAGAGGGACGGAAGGGCACTGAAGCTTTCTTT
>-|TRBJ2-1|TRBD2|TRBV29-1
CSPLGLASYNEQFF
TGCAGCCCGCTGGGACTAGCTTCCTACAATGAGCAGTTCTTC
>few|TRBJ1-6|-|TRBV7-2
CASSLVVSVNSPLHF
TGTGCCAGCAGCTTAGTTGTCAGCGTTAATTCACCCCTCCACTTT
>few|TRBJ2-5|-|TRBV6-6
CASLGGGLVYQETQYF
TGTGCCAGCCTAGGAGGGGGCTTGGTTTACCAAGAGACCCAGTACTTC
>few|TRBJ2-4|-|TRBV6-1
CASSEYPPAGTSKNIQYF
TGTGCCAGCAGTGAATATCCTCCGGCAGGGACGTCCAAAAACATTCAGTACTTC
>once|TRBJ1-1|TRBD1|TRBV18
CASSRGTVTEAFF
TGTGCCAGCTCACGGGGGACAGTAACTGAAGCTTTCTTT
>few|TRBJ1-1|-|TRBV30
CAWRWSGLNTEAFF
TGTGCCTGGCGGTGGTCAGGATTGAACACTGAAGCTTTCTTT
>few|TRBJ2-1|TRBD2|TRBV2
CASRPLGLAGSGGSRNEQFF
TGTGCCAGCAGACCTCTCGGACTAGCGGGATCAGGGGGCTCTCGCAATGAGCAGTTCTTC
>-|TRBJ1-4|-|TRBV7-8
CASSLAWQSEKLFF
TGTGCCAGCAGCTTAGCGTGGCAATCTGAAAAACTGTTTTTT
>-|TRBJ1-5|TRBD1|TRBV4-3
CASSDRVSNQPQHF
TGCGCCAGCAGCGACAGGGTCAGCAATCAGCCCCAGCATTTT
>-|TRBJ1-1|-|TRBV20-1
CSARMGEAFF
TGCAGTGCTAGAATGGGTGAAGCTTTCTTT
>-|TRBJ2-1|TRBD1|TRBV19
CASSIRRGPRRFF
TGTGCCAGTAGTATAAGAAGGGGGCCCAGGCGGTTCTTC
>once|TRBJ1-2|TRBD1|TRBV4-3
CASSTGTGPPNYGYTF
TGCGCCAGCAGCACCGGGACAGGGCCTCCTAACTATGGCTACACCTTC
>-|TRBJ2-1|TRBD1|TRBV7-9
CASSLGQTSSSYNEQFF
TGTGCCAGCAGCTTGGGACAGACAAGCTCCTCCTACAATGAGCAGTTCTTC
>-|TRBJ1-1|-|TRBV29-1
CSVKQGNTEAFF
TGCAGCGTCAAACAGGGAAACACTGAAGCTTTCTTT
>-|TRBJ2-1|-|TRBV7-6
CASSHRPQDYNEQFF
TGTGCCAGCAGCCATCGCCCCCAGGACTACAATGAGCAGTTCTTC
>few|TRBJ1-5|-|TRBV5-4
CASSVGGSFNQPQHF
TGTGCCAGCAGCGTGGGGGGATCTTTCAATCAGCCCCAGCATTTT
>-|TRBJ2-2|-|TRBV30
CAWSVRPTGELFF
TGTGCCTGGAGTGTACGGCCAACCGGGGAGCTGTTTTTT
>-|TRBJ1-1|-|TRBV27
CASNRGGAEAFF
TGTGCCAGCAACCGAGGGGGGGCTGAAGCTTTCTTT
>-|TRBJ1-3|-|TRBV23-1
CASSQKDRSPGNTIYF
TGCGCCAGCAGTCAAAAGGACCGCAGCCCTGGAAACACCATATATTTT
>few|TRBJ1-2|-|TRBV28
CASSSGTPGGYTF
TGTGCCAGCAGTTCGGGAACCCCCGGCGGCTACACCTTC
>few|TRBJ2-7|TRBD1|TRBV28
CASSLRPDRLFEQYF
TGTGCCAGCAGTTTGCGTCCGGACAGGCTATTCGAGCAGTACTTC
>-|TRBJ1-2|TRBD1|TRBV14
CASSQDAGQKYGYTF
TGTGCCAGCAGCCAAGATGCGGGACAGAAATATGGCTACACCTTC
>-|TRBJ1-2|-|TRBV10-3
CAISPLTALGDGYTF
TGTGCCATCAGTCCCTTAACCGCATTGGGGGATGGCTACACCTTC